This passage covers 22 T cell receptor beta chains from one sample sequenced in a study of OX40 agonist ivuxolimab in advanced cancers. Profiled with immunoSEQ multiplex PCR; TCRdb holds only in-frame clones, not every one. The table records about 45,000 clones, about 90% of them present only once. This sample comprised CD4+ or CD8+ T cells sorted from blood, obtained in a trial of the OX40 agonist ivuxolimab. These receptors were obtained from an adult with an advanced solid tumor such as melanoma, head and neck, liver or kidney cancer.

J is TRBJ2-7 and V is TRBV7-9, with D perhaps TRBD1 (6 bases). Germline loops: CDR1 SEHNR, CDR2 FQNEAQ (reference sequence). This CDR3 region has 14 residues. Trimming removed 4 bases from V and 3 bases from J, with 13 bases in between. CDR3 amino acids: CASSSQGQLYEQYF. The CDR3 coding sequence is TGTGCCAGCAGCTCCCAAGGACAGCTCTACGAGCAGTACTTC.

V and J are TRBV10-2 and TRBJ2-7; 13 bases map to TRBD2. Per germline, CDR1 WSHSY and CDR2 SAAADI. This CDR3 has 20 amino acids. V lost 11 bases and J lost 3; bases outside the gene matches: 25. CDR3 in DNA: TGCGCCCCGGGACAGGAGACGCCTTTGACTAGCGGGGGGACCTTCTACGAGCAGTACTTC. It yields the protein CAPGQETPLTSGGTFYEQYF.

J is TRBJ2-7 and V is TRBV9; D ambiguous. Germline CDR1 reads SGDLS; CDR2 reads YYNGEE. This CDR3 is 13 amino acids long. Trimming stripped 4 bases from V and 5 bases from J, with 13 bases between. The CDR3 reads CASSPSLLDEQYF. DNA for the CDR3: TGTGCCAGCAGCCCCAGCCTGCTGGACGAGCAGTACTTC.

The genes are TRBV5-1 and TRBJ2-7; no definite D call. CDR1 is SGHRS and CDR2 is YFSETQ in the germline V gene. V lost 2 bases and J lost 2, with 8 bases in between. CDR3 length: 13 residues. The chain's CDR3 is CASSFRVAYEQYF. DNA of the CDR3: TGCGCCAGCAGCTTCCGGGTCGCCTACGAGCAGTACTTC.

This chain links TRBV27 with TRBJ2-1; no definite D call. This CDR3 region has 11 residues. CDR1 is MNHEY and CDR2 is SMNVEV in the germline V gene (reference sequence). V was shortened by 4 bases and J by 10 bases, with 8 bases between the two germline ends. The CDR3 DNA follows: TGTGCCAGCAGTTCTGGATACGAGCAGTTCTTC. It is translated as CASSSGYEQFF.

The V gene is TRBV4-1, the J gene TRBJ2-7; D is unclear. Per germline, CDR1 MGHRA and CDR2 YSYEKL. The V and J ends lost 1 base and 0 bases respectively, with 7 bases between them. The CDR3 is 14 amino acids. CDR3 sequence: CASSQVQNSYEQYF. The CDR3 nucleotides read TGCGCCAGCAGCCAAGTACAGAACTCCTACGAGCAGTACTTC.

Written as DNA, the CDR3 is TGTGCCAGCAGCCAGGGACCCGGGGGGCAGTTCTTC. Translating it yields CASSQGPGGQFF. This rearrangement joins TRBV5-6 to TRBJ2-1; perhaps TRBD2 as D (6 bases). The germline CDR1 and CDR2 sequences are SGHDT and YYEEEE. CDR3 length equals 12 residues. V was pared by 4 bases and J by 12 bases, with 14 bases between.

This CDR3 is CASSYSLTSEIYEQYF. CDR3 nucleotides: TGTGCCAGCAGTTACTCCTTAACTAGCGAGATCTACGAGCAGTACTTC. The V gene is TRBV6-5, the J gene TRBJ2-7; 7 nucleotides align to TRBD2. V shed 0 bases, J shed 3 bases, and the junction held 8 bases outside the gene matches. Germline V gives CDR1 MNHEY, CDR2 SVGAGI. The CDR3 is 16 amino acids.

About this clone: The junction differs from germline at one of its ends, possibly a read error. Other DNA sequences within the sample encode an identical CDR3. This chain connects TRBV7-9 to TRBJ1-2; possibly TRBD1 for D (6 bases). In germline, CDR1 is SEHNR, CDR2 FQNEAQ (reference sequence). The CDR3 loop spans 17 amino acids. The CDR3: CASSRPSGGRVSDGYTF. The CDR3 nucleotides read TGTGCCAGCAGCCGACCTAGCGGGGGCCGGGTATCGGATGGTTACACCTTC.

The gene calls are TRBV29-1 and TRBJ1-2; D unresolved. CDR1 is SQVTM and CDR2 is ANQGSEA in the germline V gene. V dropped 3 bases and J dropped 6 bases, with 8 bases sitting between them. The CDR3 covers 11 residues. CDR3 residues: CSVELRDGYTF. The CDR3 DNA reads as TGCAGCGTTGAGTTGAGAGATGGCTACACCTTC.

This clone was seen just once. The chain carries TRBV10-3 and TRBJ2-7; D remains ambiguous. The V gene's germline CDR1 is ENHRY and CDR2 SYGVKD. The CDR3 is 12 residues long. V was cut by 5 bases and J by 4 bases, with 9 bases left in between. CDR3: CAISPRVYEQYF. The CDR3 nucleotides are TGTGCCATCAGTCCAAGGGTATACGAGCAGTACTTC.

V gene TRBV7-6 combines with J gene TRBJ2-2; D ambiguous. This CDR3 is 10 amino acids long. Germline V lookup: CDR1 SGHVS, CDR2 FNYEAQ. CDR3 nucleotides: TGTGGACAAGACACCGGGGAGCTGTTTTTT. As protein: CGQDTGELFF.

The CDR3 DNA reads as TGTGCCACAGGACCCTTCTCTGGAAACACCATATATTTT. It is translated as CATGPFSGNTIYF. The chain is built from TRBV6-6 and TRBJ1-3; D is undetermined. V was trimmed by 10 bases and J by 0 bases, leaving 10 bases between them. The germline gives CDR1 MNHNY, CDR2 SVGAGI (reference sequence). This CDR3 has 13 residues.

V is TRBV1 and J is TRBJ2-3. TRBV1 is a listed pseudogene. The CDR3 has 16 residues. CDR3 nucleotides: TGCGCCAGCAGCCAAGAGTCCCCTCCCAATTCCGATACGCAGTATTTT. The encoded protein is CASSQESPPNSDTQYF.

The chain recombines TRBV18 with TRBJ1-3, with 10 positions matching TRBD1. The CDR3 covers 16 residues. Germline assignment: CDR1 KGHSH and CDR2 LQKENI. V shed 1 base, J shed 4 bases, and the junction held 4 bases outside the gene matches. In nucleotides, the CDR3 is TGTGCCAGCTCACCACGGGGACAGGGGTACGGAAACACCATATATTTT. It codes for CASSPRGQGYGNTIYF.

V is TRBV20-1 and J is TRBJ1-1; D is uncertain. V lost 6 bases to trimming and J lost 8 bases, with 10 bases between them. CDR1 DFQATT and CDR2 SNEGSKA come from the germline V gene (reference sequence). The CDR3 sequence is 10 residues long. CDR3 sequence reads: CSAIQREAFF. In DNA form, the CDR3 reads TGCAGTGCCATCCAACGGGAAGCTTTCTTT.

The chain employs TRBV10-2 and TRBJ1-1, with a tentative D call TRBD1 (6 bases). CDR3 length: 15 residues. Germline-derived CDR1 and CDR2 are WSHSY and SAAADI. The V end lost 8 bases, the J end lost 0 bases, and 16 bases lay between the germline ends. CDR3 loop: CASSSPGHLNTEAFF. CDR3 nucleotides: TGCGCCAGCTCGTCCCCGGGACACCTGAACACTGAAGCTTTCTTT.

The J gene is TRBJ1-6, the V gene TRBV9, with 7 bases fitting TRBD1. Germline trimming cut 0 bases from V and 9 bases from J; bases unmatched to any gene: 6. The CDR3 sequence is 15 residues long. The V gene's germline CDR1 is SGDLS and CDR2 YYNGEE. CDR3 coding DNA: TGTGCCAGCAGCGTAGATCAGGGGGGGGGTTCACCCCTCCACTTT. Translated: CASSVDQGGGSPLHF.

This clone has only one observation. The rearrangement uses TRBV5-1 and TRBJ2-7; D perhaps matches TRBD1 (6 bases). Trimming took 3 bases from V and 10 from J, leaving 20 bases between them. The CDR3 spans 14 residues. CDR1 is SGHRS, CDR2 YFSETQ, per germline. The DNA of the CDR3 is TGCGCCAGCAGCTCAGCCCTGGACAGCCGAGGACAGTACTTC. Translation: CASSSALDSRGQYF.

The V call is TRBV11-2, the J call TRBJ2-2, with D possibly TRBD2 on 5 matching bases. Germline CDR1 reads SGHAT; CDR2 reads FQNNGV. CDR3 length: 16 residues. V was clipped by 4 bases and J by 0 bases, with 12 bases between them. The chain's CDR3 is CASSSIAGTNTGELFF. The CDR3 DNA reads TGTGCCAGCAGCTCAATCGCCGGGACGAACACCGGGGAGCTGTTTTTT.

The rearrangement joins TRBV25-1 to TRBJ1-1; 8 bases are shared with TRBD1. After removal of 6 bases from V and 4 bases from J, the junction contained 10 bases not matched to a gene. The CDR3 runs to 15 residues. CDR1 is MGHDK, CDR2 SYGVNS, per germline. The CDR3 sequence is CASSVRDRYITEAFF. CDR3 bases: TGTGCCAGCAGCGTCCGGGACAGGTACATCACTGAAGCTTTCTTT.

This clone appeared once. The rearrangement joins TRBV4-1 to TRBJ2-7; TRBD1 aligns across 10 bases. In germline, CDR1 is MGHRA, CDR2 YSYEKL. Trimming at V came to 5 bases and at J to 3 bases, leaving 4 bases not matched to a gene. The CDR3 is 14 residues long. The CDR3 DNA reads TGCGCCAGCAGCTATGGGACAGGGGTCTACGAGCAGTACTTC. Its translation: CASSYGTGVYEQYF.